Following are 21 T cell receptor beta chains from one sample sequenced in a study of metastatic and nonmetastatic thyroid tumors (dated by TCRdb to about 2020). The library was made by PCR. Sequenced using an Illumina HiSeq 4000. TCRdb reran the public reads through fastp at Q25 and MiXCR, keeping productive beta chains. For this sample the table gives under 20,000 clones, of which about 26% were detected only once. About 10% of the sample lies in the top ten. Before undergoing thyroid surgery, none of the patients had been given any kind of treatment. The material sequenced was blood. The receptors originated from a male donor with papillary thyroid cancer or a benign thyroid nodule (not recorded which). Some clones in this sample may be carry-over from other donors' samples.

This rearrangement joins TRBV7-8 to TRBJ2-7; the match to TRBD2 covers 12 bases. CDR1 is SGHVS and CDR2 is FQNEAQ in the germline V gene. The V gene end was trimmed by 5 bases and the J gene end by 1 base; junction bases not matched to a gene: 12. The CDR3 has 18 residues. The CDR3 reads CASSPVRLAGAGSYEQYF. In DNA form, the CDR3 reads TGTGCCAGCAGCCCTGTGCGACTAGCGGGAGCCGGGTCCTACGAGCAGTACTTC.

This clone has just a few counts. This chain uses TRBV19 with TRBJ2-2; 10 positions match TRBD1. V shed 9 bases, J shed 7 bases, and the junction held 5 bases outside the gene matches. Germline CDR1 is LNHDA and CDR2 is SQIVND (reference sequence). This CDR3 is 13 amino acids long. CDR3: CASQGQGNGELFF. The CDR3 DNA sequence: TGTGCCAGCCAGGGACAGGGGAACGGGGAGCTGTTTTTT. Full variable domain (outside the CDR3, taken from reference TRBV19 and TRBJ2-2): DGGITQSPKYLFRKEGQNVTLSCEQNLNHDAMYWYRQDPGQGLRLIYYSQIVNDFQKGDIAEGYSVSREKKESFPLTVTSAQKNPTAFYLCASQGQGNGELFFGEGSRLTVL.

This clone was recorded many times. The genes are TRBV7-8 and TRBJ2-6, with D hard to call. V was clipped by 5 bases and J by 0 bases, with 5 bases between them. The length of the CDR3 is 14 residues. Germline CDR1 and CDR2: SGHVS and FQNEAQ. The CDR3 DNA is TGTGCCAGCAGCCTATACTCTGGGGCCAACGTCCTGACTTTC. It specifies CASSLYSGANVLTF.

Ten or more counts support this clone. V is TRBV4-1 and J is TRBJ2-7; TRBD2 matches at 10 bases. Germline loops: CDR1 MGHRA, CDR2 YSYEKL. This CDR3 is 17 amino acids long. V shed 1 base and J 5 bases; nucleotides not matched to a gene: 11. DNA for the CDR3: TGCGCCAGCAGCCAAGGGAGCTGGCTAGCGGGAGTAAACGAGCAGTACTTC. Its protein product is CASSQGSWLAGVNEQYF.

The CDR3 DNA reads as TGTGCCAGCAGGACCGGGACTAGCGGGAGCACAGATACGCAGTATTTT. Translated: CASRTGTSGSTDTQYF. This rearrangement joins TRBV6-2 or TRBV6-3 to TRBJ2-3; 12 nucleotides line up with TRBD2. The germline gives CDR1 MNHEY, CDR2 SVGEGT. This CDR3 spans 16 amino acids. With V trimmed by 6 bases and J by 0 bases, 4 bases remained unmatched.

This clone has at least ten counts. This chain joins TRBV5-1 and TRBJ2-5; TRBD1 aligns across 10 bases. V lost 3 bases to trimming and J lost 5 bases; unmatched junction nucleotides: 1. Germline lookup yields CDR1 SGHRS and CDR2 YFSETQ. This CDR3 is built from 13 residues. This CDR3 reads CASSWGQGETQYF. The CDR3 nucleotides read TGCGCCAGCAGCTGGGGACAGGGGGAGACCCAGTACTTC.

This clone was recorded a few times. The J gene is TRBJ2-1, the V gene TRBV6-1; D remains unclear. The CDR3 has 12 amino acids. Trimming stripped 2 bases from V and 6 bases from J, with 5 bases between. The germline V gene has CDR1 MNHNS and CDR2 SASEGT. The CDR3 here is CASSELGNEQFF. CDR3 DNA sequence: TGTGCCAGCAGTGAACTCGGCAATGAGCAGTTCTTC.

In this sample, this clone turned up a few times. This rearrangement joins TRBV6-1 to TRBJ1-1; D is unresolved. Trimming removed 2 bases from V and 3 bases from J, with 13 bases in between. This CDR3 has 15 amino acids. Germline CDR1 is MNHNS and CDR2 is SASEGT. CDR3 nucleotide sequence: TGTGCCAGCAGTGAAAGCTCGGAGCTGGACACTGAAGCTTTCTTT. It codes for CASSESSELDTEAFF.

The chain uses TRBV15 and TRBJ2-3; TRBD2 aligns across 7 bases. There are 15 residues in the CDR3. V shed 4 bases, J shed 2 bases, and the junction held 6 bases outside the gene matches. Germline V gene sequence: CDR1 LNHNV, CDR2 YYDKDF (reference sequence). The CDR3 spells CATSTGREVTDTQYF. The CDR3 DNA reads as TGTGCCACCAGCACAGGTCGGGAGGTCACAGATACGCAGTATTTT.

This clone has just a few counts. The CDR3 DNA reads TGTGCCAGCAGTAGCGGGGGGGCCCTCTACAATGAGCAGTTCTTC. Translation gives CASSSGGALYNEQFF. The chain uses TRBV6-1 and TRBJ2-1, with 10 bases lining up with TRBD2. In germline, CDR1 is MNHNS, CDR2 SASEGT. V shed 5 bases and J 3 bases; nucleotides not matched to a gene: 4. This CDR3 spans 15 amino acids.

The CDR3 DNA sequence: TGTGCCAGCAGCTTAGGTTTGGCGGGAGCGGACGAGCAGTACTTC. This codes for CASSLGLAGADEQYF. The rearrangement links TRBV7-3 to TRBJ2-7; 7 bases fit TRBD2. CDR3 length: 15 residues. Germline CDR1 and CDR2: SGHTA and FQGTGA. After removal of 2 bases from V and 5 bases from J, the junction contained 9 bases not matched to a gene.

The table lists this clone with many counts. The V and J genes are TRBV20-1 and TRBJ2-5; TRBD2 matches 11 bases. CDR1 and CDR2 (germline): DFQATT, SNEGSKA (reference sequence). The CDR3 extends over 14 amino acids. Germline trimming cut 1 base from V and 2 bases from J; bases unmatched to any gene: 0. The CDR3 reads CSARASGGQETQYF. The CDR3 bases are TGCAGTGCTAGAGCTAGCGGGGGGCAAGAGACCCAGTACTTC.

In this sample, this clone turned up many times. The chain carries TRBV27 and TRBJ2-1; 8 positions match TRBD2. The CDR3 runs to 16 residues. V trimming: 5 bases; J trimming: 9 bases; junction bases outside the gene matches: 15. Germline CDR1 and CDR2: MNHEY and SMNVEV (reference sequence). The DNA of the CDR3 is TGTGCCAGCAGTACCACTCGAGCGGGAGTCGGTAGTGAGCAGTTCTTC. Translation: CASSTTRAGVGSEQFF.

In its sample, this clone is medium-sized. The chain is built from TRBV9 and TRBJ1-6; D is undetermined. Trimming left V 5 bases short and J 7 bases short, with 4 bases between. The CDR3 is 11 residues long. The V gene's germline CDR1 is SGDLS and CDR2 YYNGEE. CDR3 sequence (DNA): TGTGCCAGCAGACAGAATTCACCCCTCCACTTT. Encoded protein: CASRQNSPLHF.

This clone was counted at least ten times. The chain recombines TRBV13 with TRBJ2-4, with 7 bases identical to TRBD2. The junction had 9 bases not matched to a gene; V was cut back by 3 bases and J by 4 bases. The CDR3 covers 16 residues. Germline CDR1 and CDR2: PRHDT and FYEKMQ (reference sequence). In DNA, the CDR3 is TGTGCCAGCAGCTTCGGACGGGGAGGGACGAAAAACATTCAGTACTTC. Amino acids: CASSFGRGGTKNIQYF. The complete variable domain, with remaining parts taken from reference TRBV13 and TRBJ2-4, reads AAGVIQSPRHLIKEKRETATLKCYPIPRHDTVYWYQQGPGQDPQFLISFYEKMQSDKGSIPDRFSAQQFSDYHSELNMSSLELGDSALYFCASSFGRGGTKNIQYFGAGTRLSVL.

The V gene is TRBV6-2 or TRBV6-3, the J gene TRBJ1-2; unclear D gene. Trimming took off 0 bases at V and 6 bases at J, with 14 bases between the two ends. CDR3 length: 15 residues. Germline assignment: CDR1 MNHEY and CDR2 SVGEGT. CDR3 residues: CASSYSGGPRDGYTF. Here the CDR3 DNA reads TGTGCCAGCAGTTACTCGGGAGGGCCTCGGGATGGCTACACCTTC.

This clone has at least ten counts. CDR3 nucleotide sequence: TGCAGCGTTAATGGAGTCAGCAATGAGCAGTTCTTC. It is translated as CSVNGVSNEQFF. The chain recombines TRBV29-1 with TRBJ2-1; no definite D call. Trimming cost V 5 bases and J 6 bases, with 11 bases left between them. This CDR3 region has 12 residues. Germline assignment: CDR1 SQVTM and CDR2 ANQGSEA.

This clone occurred many times. V and J are TRBV24-1 and TRBJ2-6; D gene ambiguous. The ends were cut back, 4 bases at V and 2 bases at J, with 5 bases in the middle. CDR3 length: 14 amino acids. Germline V gene data show CDR1 as KGHDR and CDR2 as SFDVKD. The CDR3 loop is CATSEKAGANVLTF. CDR3 DNA: TGTGCCACCAGTGAAAAGGCTGGGGCCAACGTCCTGACTTTC.

This clone was counted at least ten times. The chain joins TRBV29-1 to TRBJ2-1, with TRBD1 identical over 7 bases. The germline gives CDR1 SQVTM, CDR2 ANQGSEA. The CDR3 contains 13 residues. Germline trimming cut 6 bases from V and 9 bases from J; bases unmatched to any gene: 11. This CDR3 reads CSVESTGVGEQFF. The CDR3, as DNA: TGCAGCGTGGAATCTACAGGGGTCGGTGAGCAGTTCTTC.

This clone appeared many times. The chain employs TRBV18 and TRBJ2-3; 7 positions agree with TRBD1. Losses at the gene ends were 5 bases for V and 1 base for J; bases not matched to a gene: 6. Germline V lookup: CDR1 KGHSH, CDR2 LQKENI. The CDR3 spans 15 residues. The chain's CDR3 is CASSVYRGGTDTQYF. The CDR3 bases are TGTGCCAGCTCAGTATACAGGGGTGGCACAGATACGCAGTATTTT.

This clone is categorized as medium-sized. The chain employs TRBV19 and TRBJ2-2, with 9 bases aligning to TRBD2. V shed 3 bases, J shed 7 bases, and the junction held 9 bases outside the gene matches. The germline V gene encodes CDR1 LNHDA and CDR2 SQIVND (reference sequence). The CDR3 is 16 amino acids. The CDR3 protein is CASSIWAGGPGGELFF. CDR3 coding DNA: TGTGCCAGTAGTATTTGGGCGGGAGGGCCAGGCGGGGAGCTGTTTTTT.